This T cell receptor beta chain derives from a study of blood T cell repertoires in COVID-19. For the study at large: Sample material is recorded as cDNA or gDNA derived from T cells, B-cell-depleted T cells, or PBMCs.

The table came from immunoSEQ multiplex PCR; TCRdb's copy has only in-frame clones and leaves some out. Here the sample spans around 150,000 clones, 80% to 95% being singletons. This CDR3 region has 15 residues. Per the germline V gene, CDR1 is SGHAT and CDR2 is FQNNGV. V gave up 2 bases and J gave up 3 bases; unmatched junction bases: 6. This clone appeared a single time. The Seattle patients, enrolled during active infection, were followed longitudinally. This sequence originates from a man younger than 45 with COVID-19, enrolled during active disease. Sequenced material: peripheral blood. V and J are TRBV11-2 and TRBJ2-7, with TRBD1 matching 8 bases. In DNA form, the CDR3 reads TGTGCCAGCAGCTTACTCCGGGACAGGAACTACGAGCAGTACTTC. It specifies CASSLLRDRNYEQYF.